The present T cell receptor beta chain was sequenced within a study of blood T cells in healthy people across ages. CDR3 length equals 16 residues. With a J-beta primer mix and a sample-barcoded 5' primer, a second PCR ran about 7 to 11 cycles. TCRdb used MiXCR to reprocess the 5' RACE reads, holding one entry per CDR3 protein. The table records around 500,000 distinct CDR3 sequences, around a quarter of them present only once. This clonotype was seen more than once but under ten times. Another study also made use of these data, one on T cells of mothers and their children.

The TCR sequence derives from a boy aged 2 to 9 in good health. Sample: blood. V gene TRBV12-3 or TRBV12-4 combines with J gene TRBJ2-5; 14 positions match TRBD2. This CDR3 reads CAKKRTSGGLQETQYF. In nucleotides, the CDR3 is TGTGCAAAAAAACGGACTAGCGGGGGGCTACAAGAGACCCAGTACTTC.